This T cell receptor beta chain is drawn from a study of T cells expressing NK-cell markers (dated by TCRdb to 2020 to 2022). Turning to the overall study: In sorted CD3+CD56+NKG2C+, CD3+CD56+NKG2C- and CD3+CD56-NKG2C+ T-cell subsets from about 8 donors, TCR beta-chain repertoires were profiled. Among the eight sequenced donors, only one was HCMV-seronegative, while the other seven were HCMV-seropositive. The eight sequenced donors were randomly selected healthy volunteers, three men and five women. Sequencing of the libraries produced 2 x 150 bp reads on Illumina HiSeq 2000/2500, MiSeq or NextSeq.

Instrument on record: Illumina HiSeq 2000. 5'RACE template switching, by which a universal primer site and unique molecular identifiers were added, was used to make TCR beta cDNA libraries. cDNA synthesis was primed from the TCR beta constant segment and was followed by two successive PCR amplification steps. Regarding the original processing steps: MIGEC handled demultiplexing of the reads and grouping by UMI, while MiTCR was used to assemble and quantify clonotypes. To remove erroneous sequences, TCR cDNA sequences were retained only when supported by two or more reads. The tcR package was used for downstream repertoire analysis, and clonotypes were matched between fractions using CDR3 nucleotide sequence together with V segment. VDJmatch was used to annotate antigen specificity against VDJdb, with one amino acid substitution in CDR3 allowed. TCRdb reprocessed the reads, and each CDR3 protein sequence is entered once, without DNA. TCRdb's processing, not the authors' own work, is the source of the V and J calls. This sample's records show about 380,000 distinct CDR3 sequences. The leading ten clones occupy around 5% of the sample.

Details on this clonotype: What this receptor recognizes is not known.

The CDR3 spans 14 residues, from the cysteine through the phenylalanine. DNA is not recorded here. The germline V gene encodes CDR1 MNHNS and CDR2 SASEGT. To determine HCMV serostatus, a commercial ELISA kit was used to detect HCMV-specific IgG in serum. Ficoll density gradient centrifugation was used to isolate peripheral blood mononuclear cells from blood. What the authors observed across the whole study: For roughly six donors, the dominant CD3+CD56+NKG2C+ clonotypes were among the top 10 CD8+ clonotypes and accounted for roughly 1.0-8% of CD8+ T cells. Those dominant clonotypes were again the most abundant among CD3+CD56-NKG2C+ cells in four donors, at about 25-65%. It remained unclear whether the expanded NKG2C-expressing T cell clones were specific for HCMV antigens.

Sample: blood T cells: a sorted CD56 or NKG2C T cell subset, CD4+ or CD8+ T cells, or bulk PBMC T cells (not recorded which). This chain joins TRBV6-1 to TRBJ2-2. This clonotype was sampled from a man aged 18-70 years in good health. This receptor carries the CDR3 CASGALGSTGELFF.